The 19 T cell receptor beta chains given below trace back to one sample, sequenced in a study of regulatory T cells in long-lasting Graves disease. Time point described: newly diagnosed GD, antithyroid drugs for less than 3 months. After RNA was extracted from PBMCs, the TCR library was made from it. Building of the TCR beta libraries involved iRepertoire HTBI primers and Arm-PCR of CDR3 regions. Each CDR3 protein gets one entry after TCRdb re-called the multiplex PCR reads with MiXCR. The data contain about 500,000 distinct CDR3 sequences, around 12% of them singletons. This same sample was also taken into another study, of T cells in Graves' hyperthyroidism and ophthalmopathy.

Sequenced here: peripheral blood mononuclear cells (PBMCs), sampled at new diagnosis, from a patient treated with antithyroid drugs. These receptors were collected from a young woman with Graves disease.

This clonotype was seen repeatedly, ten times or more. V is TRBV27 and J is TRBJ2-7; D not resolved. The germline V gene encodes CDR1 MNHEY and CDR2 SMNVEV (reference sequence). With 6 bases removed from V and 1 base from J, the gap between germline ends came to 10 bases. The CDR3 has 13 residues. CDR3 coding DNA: TGTGCCAGCAGATCCAGCGTGTCCTACGAGCAGTACTTC. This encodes CASRSSVSYEQYF.

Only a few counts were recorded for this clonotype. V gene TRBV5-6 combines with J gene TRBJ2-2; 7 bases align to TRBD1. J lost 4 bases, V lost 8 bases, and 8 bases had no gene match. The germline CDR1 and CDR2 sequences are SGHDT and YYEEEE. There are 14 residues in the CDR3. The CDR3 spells CASTRGSGTGELFF. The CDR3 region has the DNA TGTGCCAGTACCAGGGGGTCGGGCACCGGGGAGCTGTTTTTT.

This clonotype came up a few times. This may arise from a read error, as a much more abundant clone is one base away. This chain's CDR3 is CAISESIVAGFSADMQYF. The CDR3 DNA reads TGTGCCATCAGTGAGTCAATCGTAGCGGGATTTTCCGCAGATATGCAGTATTTT. This chain joins TRBV10-3 and TRBJ2-3, with 8 bases that match TRBD2. The CDR3 sequence is 18 residues long. Germline V gene data show CDR1 as ENHRY and CDR2 as SYGVKD.

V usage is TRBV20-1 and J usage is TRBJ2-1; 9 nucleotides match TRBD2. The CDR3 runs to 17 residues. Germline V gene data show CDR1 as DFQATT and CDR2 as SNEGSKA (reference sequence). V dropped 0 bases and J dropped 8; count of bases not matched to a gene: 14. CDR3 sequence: CSARDTPSSGKIDEQFF. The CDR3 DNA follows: TGCAGTGCTAGAGACACCCCATCTAGCGGGAAAATAGATGAGCAGTTCTTC.

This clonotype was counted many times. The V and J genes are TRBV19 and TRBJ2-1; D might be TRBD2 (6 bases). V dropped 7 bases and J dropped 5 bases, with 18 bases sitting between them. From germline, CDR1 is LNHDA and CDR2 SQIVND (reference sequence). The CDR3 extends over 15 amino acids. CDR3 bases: TGTGCCAGTAACCCCGTGGGGGGATCCGACAATGAGCAGTTCTTC. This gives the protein CASNPVGGSDNEQFF.

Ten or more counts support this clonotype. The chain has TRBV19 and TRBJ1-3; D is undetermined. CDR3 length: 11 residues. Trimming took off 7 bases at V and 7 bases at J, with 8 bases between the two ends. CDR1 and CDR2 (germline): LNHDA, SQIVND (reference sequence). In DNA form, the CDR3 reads TGTGCCAGTACAACCAGGAACACCATATATTTT. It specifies CASTTRNTIYF. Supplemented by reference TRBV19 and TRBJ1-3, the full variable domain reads DGGITQSPKYLFRKEGQNVTLSCEQNLNHDAMYWYRQDPGQGLRLIYYSQIVNDFQKGDIAEGYSVSREKKESFPLTVTSAQKNPTAFYLCASTTRNTIYFGEGSWLTVV.

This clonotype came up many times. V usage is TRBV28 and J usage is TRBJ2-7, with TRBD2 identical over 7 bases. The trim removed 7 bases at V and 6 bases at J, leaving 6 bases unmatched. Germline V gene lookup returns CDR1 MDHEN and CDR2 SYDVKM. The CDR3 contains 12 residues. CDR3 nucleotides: TGTGCCAGCAACTTGGGCGGGGGCGAGCAGTACTTC. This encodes CASNLGGGEQYF.

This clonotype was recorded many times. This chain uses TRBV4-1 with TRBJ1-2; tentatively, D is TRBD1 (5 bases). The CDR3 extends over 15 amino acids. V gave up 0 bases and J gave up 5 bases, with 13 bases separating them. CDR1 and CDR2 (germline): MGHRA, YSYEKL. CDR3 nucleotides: TGCGCCAGCAGCCAAGATAGGGCAGGGTTTTATGGCTACACCTTC. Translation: CASSQDRAGFYGYTF.

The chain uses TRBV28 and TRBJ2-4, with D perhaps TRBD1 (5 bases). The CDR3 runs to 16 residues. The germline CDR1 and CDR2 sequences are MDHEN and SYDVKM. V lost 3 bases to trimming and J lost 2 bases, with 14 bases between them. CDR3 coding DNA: TGTGCCAGCAGTTTGGGTGGGCAGGGCCCCAAAAACATTCAGTACTTC. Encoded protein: CASSLGGQGPKNIQYF.

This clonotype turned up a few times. The CDR3 sequence: CASSASGDYNEQFF. For the CDR3, the DNA is TGTGCCAGCAGCGCTAGCGGTGACTACAATGAGCAGTTCTTC. The chain uses TRBV12-3 or TRBV12-4 and TRBJ2-1; 7 bases align to TRBD2. This CDR3 is built from 14 residues. The ends lost 6 bases at V and 3 bases at J; junction bases unmatched: 5.

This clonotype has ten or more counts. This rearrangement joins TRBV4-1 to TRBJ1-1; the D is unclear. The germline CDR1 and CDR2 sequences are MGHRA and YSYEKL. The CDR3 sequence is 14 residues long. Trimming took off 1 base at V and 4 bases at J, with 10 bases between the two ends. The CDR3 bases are TGCGCCAGCAGCCAAGCGCTCAGGCTCACTGAAGCTTTCTTT. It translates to CASSQALRLTEAFF.

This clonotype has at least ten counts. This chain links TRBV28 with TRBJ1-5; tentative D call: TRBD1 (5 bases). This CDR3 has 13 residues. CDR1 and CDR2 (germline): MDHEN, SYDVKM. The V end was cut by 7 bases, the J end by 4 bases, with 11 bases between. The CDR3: CASTRAGNQPQHF. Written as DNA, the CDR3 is TGTGCCAGCACCAGGGCGGGTAATCAGCCCCAGCATTTT.

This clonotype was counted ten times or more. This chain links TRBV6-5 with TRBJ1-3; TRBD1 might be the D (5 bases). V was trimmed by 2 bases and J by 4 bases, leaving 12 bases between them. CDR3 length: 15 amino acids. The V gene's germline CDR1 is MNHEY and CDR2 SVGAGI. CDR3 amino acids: CASSYVGGRGNTIYF. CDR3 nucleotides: TGTGCCAGCAGTTACGTGGGGGGTCGAGGAAACACCATATATTTT.

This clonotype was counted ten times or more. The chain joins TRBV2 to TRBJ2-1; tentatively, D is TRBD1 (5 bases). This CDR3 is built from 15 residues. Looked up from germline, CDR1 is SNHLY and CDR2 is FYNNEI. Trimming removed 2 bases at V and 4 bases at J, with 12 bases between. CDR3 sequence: CASSERGGAYNEQFF. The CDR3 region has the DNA TGTGCCAGCAGTGAAAGGGGCGGAGCTTACAATGAGCAGTTCTTC.

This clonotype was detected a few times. Written as DNA, the CDR3 is TGTGCCAGCTCACCTAATCTCGGACAGGTTAACACCGGGGAGCTGTTTTTT. This codes for CASSPNLGQVNTGELFF. This chain uses TRBV18 with TRBJ2-2; the match to TRBD1 covers 7 bases. V lost 3 bases to trimming and J lost 2 bases; unmatched junction nucleotides: 9. This CDR3 comprises 17 residues. Germline CDR1 is KGHSH and CDR2 is LQKENI.

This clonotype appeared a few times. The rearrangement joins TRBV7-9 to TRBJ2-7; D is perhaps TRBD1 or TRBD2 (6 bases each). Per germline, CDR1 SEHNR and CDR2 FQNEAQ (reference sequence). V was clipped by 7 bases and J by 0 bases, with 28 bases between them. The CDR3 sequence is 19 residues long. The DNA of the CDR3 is TGTGCCAGCACCGATACCCGTATACAGGGAGGCTACGACTCCTACGAGCAGTACTTC. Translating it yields CASTDTRIQGGYDSYEQYF.

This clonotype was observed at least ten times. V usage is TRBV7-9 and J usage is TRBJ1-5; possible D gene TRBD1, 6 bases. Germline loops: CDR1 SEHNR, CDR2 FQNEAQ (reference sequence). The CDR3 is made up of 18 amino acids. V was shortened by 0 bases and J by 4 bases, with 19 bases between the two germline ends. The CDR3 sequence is CASSLADIGEGGNQPQHF. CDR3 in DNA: TGTGCCAGCAGCTTAGCAGATATAGGGGAGGGGGGGAATCAGCCCCAGCATTTT.

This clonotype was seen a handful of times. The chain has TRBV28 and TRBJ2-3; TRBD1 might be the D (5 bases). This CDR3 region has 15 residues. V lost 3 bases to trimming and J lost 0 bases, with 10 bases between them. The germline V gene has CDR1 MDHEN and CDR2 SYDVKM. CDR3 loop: CASSFQGRSTDTQYF. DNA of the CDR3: TGTGCCAGCAGTTTTCAGGGTAGGAGCACAGATACGCAGTATTTT.

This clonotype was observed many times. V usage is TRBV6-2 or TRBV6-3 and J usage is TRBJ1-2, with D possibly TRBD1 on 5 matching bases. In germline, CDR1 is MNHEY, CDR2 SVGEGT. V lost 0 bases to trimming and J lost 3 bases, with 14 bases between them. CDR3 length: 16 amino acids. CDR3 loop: CASSYSSRDPHYGYTF. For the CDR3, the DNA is TGTGCCAGCAGTTACTCGAGCAGGGACCCCCACTATGGCTACACCTTC.